The 6 T cell receptor beta chains below all came from one sample that was sequenced in a study of control samples from healthy donors and cancer patients. Clones were sequenced by immunoSEQ multiplex PCR, and TCRdb holds only the in-frame ones, with some missing. The repertoire holds fewer than 85,000 clones, with about nine tenths as singletons. Sequences were obtained from blood. These receptors originate from a man aged 50 to 60 in good health.

V gene TRBV4-2 combines with J gene TRBJ2-7, with TRBD2 identical over 7 bases. In germline, CDR1 is LGHNA, CDR2 YNFKEQ. V shed 4 bases and J 3 bases; nucleotides not matched to a gene: 12. This CDR3 is 16 amino acids long. The CDR3 region has the DNA TGTGCCAGCAGCCGTCTTACCGGGACTACCTACTACGAGCAGTACTTC. This gives the protein CASSRLTGTTYYEQYF.

The chain joins TRBV5-1 to TRBJ2-3; D remains ambiguous. The CDR3 contains 16 residues. With 0 bases removed from V and 2 bases from J, the gap between germline ends came to 13 bases. Germline CDR1 is SGHRS and CDR2 is YFSETQ. CDR3 nucleotide sequence: TGCGCCAGCAGCTTGGTTCCCGGGCCCAACACAGATACGCAGTATTTT. Amino acid sequence: CASSLVPGPNTDTQYF.

J is TRBJ1-6 and V is TRBV5-1, with D possibly being TRBD1 (6 bases). In germline, CDR1 is SGHRS, CDR2 YFSETQ. This CDR3 spans 16 amino acids. Between the trimmed V and J ends, which lost 2 bases and 4 bases, there was a span of 13 bases. CDR3 in amino acids: CASSLLARGYNSPLHF. DNA of the CDR3: TGCGCCAGCAGCTTATTGGCGAGGGGGTATAATTCACCCCTCCACTTT.

V is TRBV6-2 or TRBV6-3 and J is TRBJ2-1; no reliable D call. Germline values: CDR1 MNHEY, CDR2 SVGEGT. This CDR3 has 14 amino acids. Trimming took 3 bases from V and 6 from J, leaving 12 bases between them. The CDR3 is CASSYAGLLNEQFF. The CDR3 nucleotides are TGTGCCAGCAGTTATGCCGGGCTTCTCAATGAGCAGTTCTTC.

This chain's CDR3 is CASSRLAGAETQYF. In nucleotides, the CDR3 is TGTGCCAGCAGCCGCCTAGCGGGGGCAGAGACCCAGTACTTC. V gene TRBV14 combines with J gene TRBJ2-5, with 10 bases fitting TRBD2. There are 14 residues in the CDR3. Trimming at V came to 4 bases and at J to 4 bases, leaving 3 bases not matched to a gene. CDR1 is SGHDN, CDR2 FVKESK, per germline.

This clone has a handful of counts. The rearrangement links TRBV21-1 to TRBJ1-1; TRBD1 reflects the table's D call only, with no check against the DNA. TRBV21-1 is termed a pseudogene. The CDR3 totals 13 residues. The CDR3 region has the DNA TGTGCCAGCAGCACACGGCCAGGGACTGAAGCTTTCTTT. It codes for CASSTRPGTEAFF.